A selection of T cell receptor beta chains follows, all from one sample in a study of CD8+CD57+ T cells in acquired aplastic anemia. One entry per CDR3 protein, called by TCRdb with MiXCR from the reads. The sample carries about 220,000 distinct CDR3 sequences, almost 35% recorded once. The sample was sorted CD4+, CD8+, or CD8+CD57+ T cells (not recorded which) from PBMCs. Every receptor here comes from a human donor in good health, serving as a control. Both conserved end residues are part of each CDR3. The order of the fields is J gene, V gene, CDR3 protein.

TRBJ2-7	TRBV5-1	CASSSAGPSYEQYF
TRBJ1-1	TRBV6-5	CATLIPLREAFF
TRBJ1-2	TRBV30	CAWRGTGSYGYTF
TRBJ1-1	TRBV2	CASSEWRLNTEAFF
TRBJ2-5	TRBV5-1	CASSIRTNTETQYF
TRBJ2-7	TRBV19	CASSHPRDTNSYEQYF
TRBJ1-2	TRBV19	CASLDRQGAVNYGYTF
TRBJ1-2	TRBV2	CASGTGALYGYTF
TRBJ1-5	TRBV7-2	CASSLWGINQPQHF
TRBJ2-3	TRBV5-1	CASSLGQGYADTQYF
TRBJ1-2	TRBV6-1	CASSVHGGLNYGYTF
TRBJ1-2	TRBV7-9	CASSSTQNYGYTF
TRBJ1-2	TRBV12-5	CASGLAPGLPGNYGYTF
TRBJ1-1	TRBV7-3	CASSSQKNTEAFF
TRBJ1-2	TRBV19	CASSALRSDYGYTF
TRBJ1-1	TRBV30	CAWTSGGGGAFF
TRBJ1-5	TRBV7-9	CASSKTSEGAQPQHF
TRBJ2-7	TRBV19	CASSINRGRDEQYF
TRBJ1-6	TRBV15	CATSRGQGNSPLHF
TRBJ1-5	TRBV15	CATSRAARYSNQPQHF
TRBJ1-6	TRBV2	CASRTGGNSPLHF
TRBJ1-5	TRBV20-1	CSAYRQGSNQPQHF
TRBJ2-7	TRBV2	CASSSRGGAYEQYF
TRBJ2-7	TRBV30	CAWSVTGGTNEQYF
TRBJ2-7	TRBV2	CASLGTWMYEQYF
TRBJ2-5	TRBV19	CASSIRWAGQGTQYF
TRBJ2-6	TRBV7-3	CASSPLYSGANVLTF
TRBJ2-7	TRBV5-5	CASSLVSPYEQYF
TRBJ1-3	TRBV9	CASRPAGNTIYF
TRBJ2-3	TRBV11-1	CASSYGFSTQYF
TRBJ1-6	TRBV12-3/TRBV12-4	CVSNRYGTKNSPLHF
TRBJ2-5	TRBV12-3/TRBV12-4	CASSLGGTQETQYF
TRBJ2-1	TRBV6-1	CASSPPLAGDGDEQFF
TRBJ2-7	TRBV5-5	CASSRFGQVAEQYF
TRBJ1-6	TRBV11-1	CASSLSDINSPLHF
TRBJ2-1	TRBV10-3	CASSYSRVSDEQFF
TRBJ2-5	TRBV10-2	CASSDVYQEAQYF
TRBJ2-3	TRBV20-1	CSARVRDSSTDTQYF
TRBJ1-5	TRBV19	CASSSEINQPQHF
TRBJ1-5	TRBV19	CASNLGPGTGQPQHF
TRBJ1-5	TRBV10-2	CASSLDRDYNQPQHF
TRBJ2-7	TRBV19	CASSIGGTGSYEQYF
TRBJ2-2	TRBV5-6	CASSDVEDTGELFF
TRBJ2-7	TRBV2	CASSRTALRYEQYF
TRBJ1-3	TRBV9	CASSARTAGNTIYF
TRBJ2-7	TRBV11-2	CASSSTGIGVYEQYF